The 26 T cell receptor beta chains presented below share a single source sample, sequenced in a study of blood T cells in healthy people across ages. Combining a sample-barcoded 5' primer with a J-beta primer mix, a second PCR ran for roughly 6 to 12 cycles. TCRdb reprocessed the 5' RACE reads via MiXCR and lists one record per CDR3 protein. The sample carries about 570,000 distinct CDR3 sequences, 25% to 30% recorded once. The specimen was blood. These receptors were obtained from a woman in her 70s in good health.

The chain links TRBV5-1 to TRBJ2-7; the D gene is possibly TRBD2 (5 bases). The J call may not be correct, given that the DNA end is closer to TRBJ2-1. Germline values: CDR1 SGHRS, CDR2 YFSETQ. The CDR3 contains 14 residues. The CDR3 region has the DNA TGCGCCAGCAGCTTGGCGGGGAGCAAGAATGAGCAGTTCTTC. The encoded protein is CASSLAGSKNEQFF.

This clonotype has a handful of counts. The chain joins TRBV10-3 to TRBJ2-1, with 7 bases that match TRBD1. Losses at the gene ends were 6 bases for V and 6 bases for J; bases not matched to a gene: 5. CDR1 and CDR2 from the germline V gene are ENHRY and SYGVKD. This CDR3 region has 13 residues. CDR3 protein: CAISLDRSNEQFF. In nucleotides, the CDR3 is TGTGCCATCAGCCTGGACAGGAGCAATGAGCAGTTCTTC.

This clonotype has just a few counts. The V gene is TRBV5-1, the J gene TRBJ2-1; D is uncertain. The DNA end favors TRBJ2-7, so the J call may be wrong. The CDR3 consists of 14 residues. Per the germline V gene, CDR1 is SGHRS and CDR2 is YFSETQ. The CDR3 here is CASSPDQAKGEQYF. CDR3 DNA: TGCGCCAGCAGCCCGGACCAAGCGAAAGGCGAGCAGTACTTC.

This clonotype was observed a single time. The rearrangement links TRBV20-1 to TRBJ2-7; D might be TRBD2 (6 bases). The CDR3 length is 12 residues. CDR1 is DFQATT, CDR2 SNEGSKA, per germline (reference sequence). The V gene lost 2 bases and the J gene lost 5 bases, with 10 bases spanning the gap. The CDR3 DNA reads TGCAGTGCTAGACGGGAGTCCCACGAGCAGTACTTC. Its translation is CSARRESHEQYF.

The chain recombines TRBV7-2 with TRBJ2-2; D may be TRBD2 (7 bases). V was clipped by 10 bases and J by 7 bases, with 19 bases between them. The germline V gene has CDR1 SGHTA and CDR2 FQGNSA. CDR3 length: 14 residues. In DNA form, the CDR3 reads TGTGCCACCCGTGGAAGAGGGGGGGTCGGGGAGCTGTTTTTT. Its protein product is CATRGRGGVGELFF. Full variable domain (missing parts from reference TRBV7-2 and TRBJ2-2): GAGVSQSPSNKVTEKGKDVELRCDPISGHTALYWYRQSLGQGLEFLIYFQGNSAPDKSGLPSDRFSAERTGGSVSTLTIQRTQQEDSAVYLCATRGRGGVGELFFGEGSRLTVL.

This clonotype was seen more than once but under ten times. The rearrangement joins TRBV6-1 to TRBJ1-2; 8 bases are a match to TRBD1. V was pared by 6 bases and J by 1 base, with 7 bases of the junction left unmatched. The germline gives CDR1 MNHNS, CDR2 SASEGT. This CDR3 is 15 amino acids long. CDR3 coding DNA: TGTGCCAGCAGACGCCCGACAGGGGATAACTATGGCTACACCTTC. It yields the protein CASRRPTGDNYGYTF.

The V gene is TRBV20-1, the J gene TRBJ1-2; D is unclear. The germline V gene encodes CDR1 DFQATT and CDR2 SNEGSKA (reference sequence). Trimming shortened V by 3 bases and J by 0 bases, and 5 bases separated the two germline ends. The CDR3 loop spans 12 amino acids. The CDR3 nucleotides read TGCAGTGCTAGCGCCTCTAACTATGGCTACACCTTC. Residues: CSASASNYGYTF.

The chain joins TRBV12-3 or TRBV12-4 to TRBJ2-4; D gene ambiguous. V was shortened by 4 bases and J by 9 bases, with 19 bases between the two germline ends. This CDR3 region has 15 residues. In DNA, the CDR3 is TGTGCCAGCAGTTACCCGGGTCTAAATACGGGCATTCAGTACTTC. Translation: CASSYPGLNTGIQYF.

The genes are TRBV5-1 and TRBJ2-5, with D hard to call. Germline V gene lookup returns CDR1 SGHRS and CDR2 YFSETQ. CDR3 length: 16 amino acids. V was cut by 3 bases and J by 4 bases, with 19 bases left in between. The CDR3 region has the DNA TGCGCCAGCAGCTCGGAAACAGACCGTCCCAGAGAGACCCAGTACTTC. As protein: CASSSETDRPRETQYF.

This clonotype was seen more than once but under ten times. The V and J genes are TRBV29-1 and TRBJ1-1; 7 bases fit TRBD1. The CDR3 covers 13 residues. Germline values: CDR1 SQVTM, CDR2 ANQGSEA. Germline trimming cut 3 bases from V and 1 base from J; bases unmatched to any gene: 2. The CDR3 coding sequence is TGCAGCGTTGATCAGGGGGGGAACACTGAAGCTTTCTTT. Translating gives CSVDQGGNTEAFF.

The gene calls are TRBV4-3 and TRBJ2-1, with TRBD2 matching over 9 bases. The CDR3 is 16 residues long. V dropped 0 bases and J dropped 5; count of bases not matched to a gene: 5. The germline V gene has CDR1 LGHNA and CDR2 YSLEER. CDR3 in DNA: TGCGCCAGCAGCCAAGATTGGCTAGCGGGGAACAATGAGCAGTTCTTC. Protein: CASSQDWLAGNNEQFF.

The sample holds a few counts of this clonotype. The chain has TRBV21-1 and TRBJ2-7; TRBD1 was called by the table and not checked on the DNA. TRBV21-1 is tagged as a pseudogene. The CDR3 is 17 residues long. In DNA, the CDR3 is TGTGCCAGCAGTAAGGAATGGGGGGGGCCACCGACCTACGAGCAGTACTTC. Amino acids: CASSKEWGGPPTYEQYF.

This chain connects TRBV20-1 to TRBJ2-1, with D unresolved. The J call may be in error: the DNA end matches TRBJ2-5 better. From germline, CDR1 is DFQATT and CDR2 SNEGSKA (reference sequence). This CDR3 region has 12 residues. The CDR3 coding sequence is TGCAGTGCTAGTGTAGAGTCGGAGACCCAGTACTTC. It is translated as CSASVESETQYF.

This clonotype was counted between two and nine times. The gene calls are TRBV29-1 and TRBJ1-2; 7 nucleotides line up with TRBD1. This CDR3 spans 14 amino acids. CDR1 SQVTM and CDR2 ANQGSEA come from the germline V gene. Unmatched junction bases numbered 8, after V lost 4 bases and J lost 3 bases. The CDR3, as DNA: TGCAGCGTTGGAAAGGGGGCAGGAGACTATGGCTACACCTTC. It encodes CSVGKGAGDYGYTF.

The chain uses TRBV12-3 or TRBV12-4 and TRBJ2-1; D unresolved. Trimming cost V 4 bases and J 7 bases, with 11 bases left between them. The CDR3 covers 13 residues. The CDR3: CASSSQSWNEQFF. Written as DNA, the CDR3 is TGTGCCAGCAGTTCCCAATCCTGGAATGAGCAGTTCTTC.

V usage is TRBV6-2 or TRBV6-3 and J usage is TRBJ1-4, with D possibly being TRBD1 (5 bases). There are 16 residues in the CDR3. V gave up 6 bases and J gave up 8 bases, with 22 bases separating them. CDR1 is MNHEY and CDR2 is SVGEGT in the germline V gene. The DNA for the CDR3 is TGTGCCAGCAGGCCGTCTTCCGCTGGGGCACCCGAAAAACTGTTTTTT. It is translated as CASRPSSAGAPEKLFF.

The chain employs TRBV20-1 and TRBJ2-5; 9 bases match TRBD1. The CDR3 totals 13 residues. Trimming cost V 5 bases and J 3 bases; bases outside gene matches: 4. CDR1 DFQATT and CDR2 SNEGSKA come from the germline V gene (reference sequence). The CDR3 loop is CSAVRDREETQYF. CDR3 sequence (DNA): TGCAGTGCTGTCCGGGACAGGGAAGAGACCCAGTACTTC.

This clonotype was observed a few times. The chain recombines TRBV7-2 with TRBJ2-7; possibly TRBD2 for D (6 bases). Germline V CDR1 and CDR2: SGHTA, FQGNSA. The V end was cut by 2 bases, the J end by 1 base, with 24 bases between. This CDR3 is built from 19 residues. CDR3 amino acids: CASSLFRVGWRGISYEQYF. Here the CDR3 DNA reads TGTGCCAGCAGCTTATTTCGTGTAGGATGGCGGGGAATTTCCTACGAGCAGTACTTC.

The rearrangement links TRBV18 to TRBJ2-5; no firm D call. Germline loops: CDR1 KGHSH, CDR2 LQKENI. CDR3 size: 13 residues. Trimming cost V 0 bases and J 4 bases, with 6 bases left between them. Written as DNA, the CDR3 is TGTGCCAGCTCACCACCGTCTACAGAGACCCAGTACTTC. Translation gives CASSPPSTETQYF.

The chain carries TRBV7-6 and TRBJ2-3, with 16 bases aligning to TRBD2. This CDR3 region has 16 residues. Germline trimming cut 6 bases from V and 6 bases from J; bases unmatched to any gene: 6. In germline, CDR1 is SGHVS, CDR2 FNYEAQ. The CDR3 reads CASSPGLAGGRDTQYF. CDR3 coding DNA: TGTGCCAGCAGTCCGGGACTAGCGGGGGGGCGTGATACGCAGTATTTT.

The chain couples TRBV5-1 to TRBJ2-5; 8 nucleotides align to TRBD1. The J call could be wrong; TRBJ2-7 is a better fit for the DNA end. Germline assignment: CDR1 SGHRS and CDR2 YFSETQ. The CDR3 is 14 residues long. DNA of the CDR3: TGCGCCAGCAGCTTCACGGGACAGGCCTACGAGCAGTACTTC. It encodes CASSFTGQAYEQYF.

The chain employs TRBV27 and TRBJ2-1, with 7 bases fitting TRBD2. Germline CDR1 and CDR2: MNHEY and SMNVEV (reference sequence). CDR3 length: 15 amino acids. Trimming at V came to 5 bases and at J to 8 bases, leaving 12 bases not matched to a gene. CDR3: CASSTLRAGEDEQFF. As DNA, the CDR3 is TGTGCCAGCAGTACTCTTCGGGCGGGGGAGGATGAGCAGTTCTTC.

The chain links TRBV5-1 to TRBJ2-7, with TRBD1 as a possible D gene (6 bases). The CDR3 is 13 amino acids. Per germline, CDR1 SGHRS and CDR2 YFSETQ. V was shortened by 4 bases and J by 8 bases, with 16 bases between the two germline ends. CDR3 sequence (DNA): TGCGCCAGCAGCCTCGGGACACTGGTCCAGCAGTACTTC. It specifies CASSLGTLVQQYF. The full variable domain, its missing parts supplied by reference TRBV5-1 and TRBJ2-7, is KAGVTQTPRYLIKTRGQQVTLSCSPISGHRSVSWYQQTPGQGLQFLFEYFSETQRNKGNFPGRFSGRQFSNSRSEMNVSTLELGDSALYLCASSLGTLVQQYFGPGTRLTVT.

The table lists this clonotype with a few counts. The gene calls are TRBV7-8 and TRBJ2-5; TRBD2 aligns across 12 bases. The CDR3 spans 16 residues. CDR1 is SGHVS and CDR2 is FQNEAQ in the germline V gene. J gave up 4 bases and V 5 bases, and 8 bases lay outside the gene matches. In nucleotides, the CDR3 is TGTGCCAGCAGCCAGAGGCTGACTAGCGGGGGAGAGACCCAGTACTTC. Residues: CASSQRLTSGGETQYF.

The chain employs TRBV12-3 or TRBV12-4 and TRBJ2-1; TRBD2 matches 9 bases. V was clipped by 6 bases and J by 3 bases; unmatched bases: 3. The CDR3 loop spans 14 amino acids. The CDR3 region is CASRAGGIYNEQFF. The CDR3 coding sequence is TGTGCCAGCAGGGCGGGAGGGATCTACAATGAGCAGTTCTTC.

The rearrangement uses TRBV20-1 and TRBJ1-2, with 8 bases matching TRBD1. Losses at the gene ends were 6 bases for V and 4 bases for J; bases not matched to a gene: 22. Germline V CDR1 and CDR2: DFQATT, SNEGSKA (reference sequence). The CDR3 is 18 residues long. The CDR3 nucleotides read TGCAGTGCCGCAGAGGGGAGGACAGGGCACCATAGTCCCTATGGCTACACCTTC. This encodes CSAAEGRTGHHSPYGYTF.